Shown below are 3 T cell receptor beta chains from a single sample sequenced in a study of cytomegalovirus exposure and HLA in healthy donors. This PCR relied on a set of 60 Vbeta primers and 13 Jbeta primers. Method: immunoSEQ multiplex PCR; TCRdb's copy keeps in-frame clones and lacks some. The sample lists about 81,000 clones, 77% occurring once. The sequencing input was PBMCs. These receptors all come from a man aged 50-59 years in good health and CMV-seropositive.

This clone was counted once. V is TRBV30 and J is TRBJ1-2, with TRBD1 identical over 8 bases. Germline V gene lookup returns CDR1 GTSNPN and CDR2 SVGIG (reference sequence). The CDR3 has 15 amino acids. The trim removed 0 bases at V and 6 bases at J, leaving 9 bases unmatched. CDR3 sequence reads: CAWSVFSQGADGYTF. CDR3 DNA sequence: TGTGCCTGGAGTGTATTCAGCCAGGGGGCTGATGGCTACACCTTC.

This chain uses TRBV5-6 with TRBJ2-7; 7 positions agree with TRBD2. The germline gives CDR1 SGHDT, CDR2 YYEEEE. CDR3 length equals 16 residues. The V segment lost 0 bases and the J segment 4 bases; nucleotides outside the gene matches: 10. The CDR3 nucleotides read TGTGCCAGCAGCTTGGATAGCGGGCGGGCTAAATACGAGCAGTACTTC. It translates to CASSLDSGRAKYEQYF.

This clone was counted only a few times. This chain joins TRBV2 and TRBJ2-7; possibly TRBD2 for D (5 bases). V was pared by 7 bases and J by 3 bases, with 7 bases between. Germline V lookup: CDR1 SNHLY, CDR2 FYNNEI. The CDR3 spans 11 residues. The CDR3 loop is CASTEGYEQYF. The CDR3 nucleotides read TGTGCCAGCACAGAGGGCTACGAGCAGTACTTC.